The 18 T cell receptor beta chains below all came from one sample that was sequenced in a study of blood T cell repertoires in COVID-19 (dated by TCRdb to the early 2020s). The method behind the library was the immunoSEQ multiplex PCR assay. In its TCRdb copy, this immuneACCESS table keeps in-frame sequences only and misses some clones. Where compared with another copy, unresolved V genes explain less than half of these, and the others have no known cause. The sample table lists 380,000 or so clones, 70% to 90% of them with a count of one. The ten largest clones take up approximately 2.1% of the sample. Sequencing input: PBMCs or T cells enriched from blood (not recorded which). These receptors came from a woman aged 40 to 50 with acute COVID-19.

The chain couples TRBV6-6 to TRBJ1-5; 7 nucleotides line up with TRBD1. CDR1 is MNHNY, CDR2 SVGAGI, per germline (reference sequence). J lost 0 bases, V lost 5 bases, and 10 bases had no gene match. This CDR3 has 17 amino acids. This CDR3 reads CASSPHGQEYSNQPQHF. Written as DNA, the CDR3 is TGTGCCAGCAGTCCACACGGACAGGAGTATAGCAATCAGCCCCAGCATTTT.

This chain connects TRBV19 to TRBJ2-5; 9 bases line up with TRBD1. J gave up 5 bases and V 3 bases, and 7 bases lay outside the gene matches. Germline CDR1 reads LNHDA; CDR2 reads SQIVND (reference sequence). The CDR3 covers 15 residues. The CDR3 DNA follows: TGTGCCAGTAGTATGGGACAGGGCCTCGGGGAGACCCAGTACTTC. Amino acid sequence: CASSMGQGLGETQYF.

This clone appeared once. The chain joins TRBV7-6 to TRBJ1-6, with D maybe TRBD1 (6 bases). Germline assignment: CDR1 SGHVS and CDR2 FNYEAQ. CDR3 length: 14 amino acids. V was pared by 6 bases and J by 7 bases, with 13 bases between. The CDR3 nucleotides read TGTGCCAGCAGTCGGGGGGGCCCCAATTCACCCCTCCACTTT. Encoded protein: CASSRGGPNSPLHF.

In its sample, this clone was seen once. The V and J genes are TRBV2 and TRBJ1-1; the D gene is possibly TRBD1 (6 bases). Per germline, CDR1 SNHLY and CDR2 FYNNEI. Trimming pared 6 bases from V and 1 base from J, leaving 9 bases between. This CDR3 region has 13 residues. CDR3 DNA sequence: TGTGCCAGCAGGGAGGACAGGAACACTGAAGCTTTCTTT. Its translation is CASREDRNTEAFF.

This chain joins TRBV4-2 and TRBJ2-6, with TRBD1 matching 8 bases. Germline V gives CDR1 LGHNA, CDR2 YNFKEQ. CDR3 length equals 18 residues. V trimming: 2 bases; J trimming: 1 base; junction bases outside the gene matches: 7. CDR3 sequence reads: CASSQRTGFGSGANVLTF. As DNA, the CDR3 is TGTGCCAGCAGCCAAAGGACAGGGTTTGGATCTGGGGCCAACGTCCTGACTTTC.

The rearrangement uses TRBV9 and TRBJ2-7; a possible D gene is TRBD2 (5 bases). Trimming left V 4 bases short and J 2 bases short, with 16 bases between. Germline assignment: CDR1 SGDLS and CDR2 YYNGEE. The CDR3 has 15 residues. CDR3 nucleotide sequence: TGTGCCAGCAGCCCCGGACTTCTAACACCCTACGAGCAGTACTTC. Encoded protein: CASSPGLLTPYEQYF.

The chain combines TRBV7-9 with TRBJ2-6; perhaps TRBD1 as D (5 bases). This CDR3 is built from 17 residues. Germline V gives CDR1 SEHNR, CDR2 FQNEAQ (reference sequence). Trimming took off 2 bases at V and 1 base at J, with 12 bases between the two ends. This CDR3 is CASSLWPGSSGANVLTF. CDR3 bases: TGTGCCAGCAGCTTATGGCCAGGGTCTTCTGGGGCCAACGTCCTGACTTTC.

V usage is TRBV4-2 and J usage is TRBJ2-1; D perhaps matches TRBD1 (6 bases). CDR1 is LGHNA, CDR2 YNFKEQ, per germline. The CDR3 loop spans 15 amino acids. The ends were cut back, 3 bases at V and 6 bases at J, with 15 bases in the middle. The chain's CDR3 is CASSQQGQVGNEQFF. CDR3 DNA sequence: TGTGCCAGCAGCCAGCAGGGGCAGGTGGGCAATGAGCAGTTCTTC.

The chain uses TRBV7-8 and TRBJ1-2; 7 bases map to TRBD1. The CDR3 covers 15 residues. The J segment lost 4 bases and the V segment lost 5 bases, leaving 10 bases of the junction unmatched. The germline gives CDR1 SGHVS, CDR2 FQNEAQ. CDR3 residues: CASSTGTASSYGYTF. The CDR3 DNA sequence: TGTGCCAGCAGCACCGGGACAGCGTCTTCCTATGGCTACACCTTC.

This clone has only one observation. V usage is TRBV2 and J usage is TRBJ2-6; 11 bases are shared with TRBD2. The CDR3 sequence is 17 residues long. The J segment lost 4 bases and the V segment lost 6 bases, leaving 8 bases of the junction unmatched. Germline CDR1 reads SNHLY; CDR2 reads FYNNEI. The CDR3 DNA follows: TGTGCCAGCAGGGTTAGCGGGGGGGCCGCGGGGGCCAACGTCCTGACTTTC. Protein product: CASRVSGGAAGANVLTF. Filled out from reference TRBV2 and TRBJ2-6, the complete variable domain reads EPEVTQTPSHQVTQMGQEVILRCVPISNHLYFYWYRQILGQKVEFLVSFYNNEISEKSEIFDDQFSVERPDGSNFTLKIRSTKLEDSAMYFCASRVSGGAAGANVLTFGAGSRLTVL.

This chain connects TRBV25-1 to TRBJ2-1; 7 bases map to TRBD2. V was clipped by 3 bases and J by 6 bases; unmatched bases: 8. The CDR3 has 15 amino acids. The V gene's germline CDR1 is MGHDK and CDR2 SYGVNS. The CDR3 region is CASSDTVGGGNEQFF. The CDR3 bases are TGTGCCAGCAGTGATACTGTGGGGGGGGGCAATGAGCAGTTCTTC.

This clone has more than one count but fewer than ten. The chain couples TRBV29-1 to TRBJ2-7, with a tentative D call TRBD2 (8 bases). This CDR3 comprises 12 residues. The V end lost 7 bases, the J end lost 4 bases, and 14 bases lay between the germline ends. In germline, CDR1 is SQVTM, CDR2 ANQGSEA. The CDR3 region is CSAGQREYEQYF. CDR3 DNA: TGCAGCGCGGGACAGCGGGAGTACGAGCAGTACTTC.

The chain joins TRBV24-1 to TRBJ1-2; TRBD1 agrees at 9 bases. V was pared by 3 bases and J by 0 bases, with 10 bases of the junction left unmatched. This CDR3 region has 18 residues. CDR1 is KGHDR and CDR2 is SFDVKD in the germline V gene. CDR3 bases: TGTGCCACCAGTGATGGGGACAGGGTGAAGGGTCCTAACTATGGCTACACCTTC. The encoded protein is CATSDGDRVKGPNYGYTF.

The genes are TRBV24-1 and TRBJ1-5; 7 bases line up with TRBD1. Unmatched junction bases numbered 13, after V lost 5 bases and J lost 7 bases. This CDR3 has 16 residues. Per germline, CDR1 KGHDR and CDR2 SFDVKD. The CDR3 sequence is CATSATTGKQGQPQHF. In DNA form, the CDR3 reads TGTGCCACCAGTGCTACGACAGGGAAGCAAGGCCAGCCCCAGCATTTT.

The chain combines TRBV14 with TRBJ2-5; D is undetermined. Germline V gene sequence: CDR1 SGHDN, CDR2 FVKESK. V gave up 1 base and J gave up 9 bases, with 12 bases separating them. The CDR3 is 13 amino acids. In DNA, the CDR3 is TGTGCCAGCAGCCAAGTATCATCCAGTGCCCAGTACTTC. Amino acids: CASSQVSSSAQYF.

The gene calls are TRBV3-1 (or the pseudogene TRBV3-2) and TRBJ2-1; D is perhaps TRBD1 (5 bases). Trimming cost V 0 bases and J 10 bases, with 16 bases left between them. The V gene's germline CDR1 is LGHDT and CDR2 YNNKEL (reference sequence). The CDR3 sequence is 15 residues long. The CDR3 bases are TGTGCCAGCAGCCAAGATGACGGACAAACGAGGGAGCAGTTCTTC. Residues: CASSQDDGQTREQFF.

The chain has TRBV12-3 or TRBV12-4 and TRBJ2-5; D call uncertain. V lost 0 bases, J lost 4 bases, and 6 bases lay in between. This CDR3 region has 13 residues. In nucleotides, the CDR3 is TGTGCCAGCAGTTTAGCACAGATAGAGACCCAGTACTTC. It yields the protein CASSLAQIETQYF.

This clone was seen a single time. Other DNA sequences in the sample encode the same CDR3. The chain recombines TRBV29-1 with TRBJ2-3, with D perhaps matching TRBD1 (6 bases). This CDR3 contains 13 residues. The V and J ends lost 6 bases and 0 bases respectively, with 10 bases between them. Germline values: CDR1 SQVTM, CDR2 ANQGSEA. This CDR3 reads CSVGQTSTDTQYF. The CDR3 nucleotides read TGCAGCGTAGGACAGACGAGCACAGATACGCAGTATTTT.